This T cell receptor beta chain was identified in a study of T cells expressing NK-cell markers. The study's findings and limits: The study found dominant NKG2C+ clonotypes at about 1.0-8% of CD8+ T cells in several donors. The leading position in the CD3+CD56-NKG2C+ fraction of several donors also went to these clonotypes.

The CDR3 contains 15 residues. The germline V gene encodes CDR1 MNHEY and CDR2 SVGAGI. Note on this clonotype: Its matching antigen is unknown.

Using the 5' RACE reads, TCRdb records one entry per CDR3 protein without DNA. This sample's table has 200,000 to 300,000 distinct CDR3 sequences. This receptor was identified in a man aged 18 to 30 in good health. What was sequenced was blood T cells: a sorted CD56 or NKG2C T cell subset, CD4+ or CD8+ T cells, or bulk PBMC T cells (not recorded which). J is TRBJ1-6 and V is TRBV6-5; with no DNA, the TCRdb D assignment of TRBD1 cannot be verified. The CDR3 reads CASSSPGTRNSPLHF.